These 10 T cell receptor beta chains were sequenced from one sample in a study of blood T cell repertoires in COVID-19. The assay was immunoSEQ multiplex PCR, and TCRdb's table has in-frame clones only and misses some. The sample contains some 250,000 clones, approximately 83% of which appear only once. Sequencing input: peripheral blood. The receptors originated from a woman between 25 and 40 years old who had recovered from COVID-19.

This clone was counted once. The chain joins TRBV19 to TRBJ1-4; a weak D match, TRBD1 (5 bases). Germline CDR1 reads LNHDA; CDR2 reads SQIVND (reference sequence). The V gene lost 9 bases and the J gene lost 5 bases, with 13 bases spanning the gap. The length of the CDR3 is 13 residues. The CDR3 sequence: CASRQLKNEKLFF. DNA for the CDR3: TGTGCCAGCCGACAGTTAAAGAATGAAAAACTGTTTTTT. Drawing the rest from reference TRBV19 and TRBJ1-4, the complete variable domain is DGGITQSPKYLFRKEGQNVTLSCEQNLNHDAMYWYRQDPGQGLRLIYYSQIVNDFQKGDIAEGYSVSREKKESFPLTVTSAQKNPTAFYLCASRQLKNEKLFFGSGTQLSVL.

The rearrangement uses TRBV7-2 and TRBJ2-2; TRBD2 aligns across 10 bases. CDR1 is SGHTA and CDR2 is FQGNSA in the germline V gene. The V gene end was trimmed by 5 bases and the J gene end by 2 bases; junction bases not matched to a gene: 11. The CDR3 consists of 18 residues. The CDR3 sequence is CASSQGVGLAINTGELFF. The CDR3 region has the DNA TGTGCCAGCAGCCAAGGTGTGGGACTAGCGATTAACACCGGGGAGCTGTTTTTT.

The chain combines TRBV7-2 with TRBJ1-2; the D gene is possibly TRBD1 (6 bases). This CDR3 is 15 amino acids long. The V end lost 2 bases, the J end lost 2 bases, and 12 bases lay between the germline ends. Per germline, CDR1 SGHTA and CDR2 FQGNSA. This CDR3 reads CASSLSTGLNYGYTF. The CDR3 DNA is TGTGCCAGCAGCTTATCAACAGGGTTGAACTATGGCTACACCTTC. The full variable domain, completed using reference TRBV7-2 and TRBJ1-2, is GAGVSQSPSNKVTEKGKDVELRCDPISGHTALYWYRQSLGQGLEFLIYFQGNSAPDKSGLPSDRFSAERTGGSVSTLTIQRTQQEDSAVYLCASSLSTGLNYGYTFGSGTRLTVV.

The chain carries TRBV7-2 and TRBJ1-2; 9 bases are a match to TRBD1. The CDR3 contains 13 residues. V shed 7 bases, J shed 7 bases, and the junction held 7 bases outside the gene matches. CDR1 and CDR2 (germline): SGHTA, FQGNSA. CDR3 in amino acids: CASTSDRGGGYTF. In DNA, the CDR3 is TGTGCCAGCACCTCAGACAGGGGGGGTGGCTACACCTTC. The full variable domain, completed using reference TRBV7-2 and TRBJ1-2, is GAGVSQSPSNKVTEKGKDVELRCDPISGHTALYWYRQSLGQGLEFLIYFQGNSAPDKSGLPSDRFSAERTGGSVSTLTIQRTQQEDSAVYLCASTSDRGGGYTFGSGTRLTVV.

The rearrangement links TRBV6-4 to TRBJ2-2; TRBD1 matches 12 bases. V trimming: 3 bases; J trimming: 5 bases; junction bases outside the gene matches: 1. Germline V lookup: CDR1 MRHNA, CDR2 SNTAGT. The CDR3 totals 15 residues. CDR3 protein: CASSEGQGATGELFF. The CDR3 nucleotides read TGTGCCAGCAGTGAGGGACAGGGGGCGACCGGGGAGCTGTTTTTT.

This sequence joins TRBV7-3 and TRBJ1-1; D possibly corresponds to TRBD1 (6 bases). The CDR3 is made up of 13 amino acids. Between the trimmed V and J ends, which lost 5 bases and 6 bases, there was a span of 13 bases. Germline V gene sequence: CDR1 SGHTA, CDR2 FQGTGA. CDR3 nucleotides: TGTGCCAGCAGCCAAGTTAGGGGGTCTGAAGCTTTCTTT. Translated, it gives CASSQVRGSEAFF. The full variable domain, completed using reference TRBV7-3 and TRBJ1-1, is GAGVSQTPSNKVTEKGKYVELRCDPISGHTALYWYRQSLGQGPEFLIYFQGTGAADDSGLPNDRFFAVRPEGSVSTLKIQRTERGDSAVYLCASSQVRGSEAFFGQGTRLTVV.

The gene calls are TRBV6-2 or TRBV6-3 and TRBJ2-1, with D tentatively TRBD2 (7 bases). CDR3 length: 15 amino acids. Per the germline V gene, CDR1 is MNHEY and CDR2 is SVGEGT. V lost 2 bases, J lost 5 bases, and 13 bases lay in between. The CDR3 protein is CASSYGGGLHNEQFF. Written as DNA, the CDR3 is TGTGCCAGCAGTTACGGCGGGGGCCTACACAATGAGCAGTTCTTC.

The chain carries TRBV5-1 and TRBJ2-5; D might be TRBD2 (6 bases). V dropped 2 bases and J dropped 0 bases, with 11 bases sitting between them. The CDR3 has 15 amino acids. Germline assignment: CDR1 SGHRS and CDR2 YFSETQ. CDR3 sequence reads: CASSLGTSYQETQYF. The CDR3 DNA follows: TGCGCCAGCAGCTTAGGGACTTCGTACCAAGAGACCCAGTACTTC.

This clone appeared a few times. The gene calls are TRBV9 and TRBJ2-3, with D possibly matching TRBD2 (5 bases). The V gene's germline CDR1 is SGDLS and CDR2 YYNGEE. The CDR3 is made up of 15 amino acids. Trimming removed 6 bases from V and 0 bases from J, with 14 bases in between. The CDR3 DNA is TGTGCCAGCATCCGCACTAGATTTAGCACAGATACGCAGTATTTT. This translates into CASIRTRFSTDTQYF.

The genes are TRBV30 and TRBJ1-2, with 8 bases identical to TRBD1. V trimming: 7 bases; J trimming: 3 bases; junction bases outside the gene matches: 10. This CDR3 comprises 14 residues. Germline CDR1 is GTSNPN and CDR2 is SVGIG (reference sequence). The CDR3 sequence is CAFLLRGLDYGYTF. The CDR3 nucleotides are TGTGCCTTTCTCCTCAGGGGGCTGGACTATGGCTACACCTTC.